These 32 T cell receptor beta chains were all obtained from the same sample, sequenced in a study of cytomegalovirus exposure and HLA in healthy donors. 60 Vbeta and 13 Jbeta primers were used in PCR. Profiling relied on immunoSEQ multiplex PCR, and the TCRdb table lists in-frame clones only, not all of them. The sample holds approximately 130,000 clones; 55% to 80% are singletons and the top ten take roughly 2.5%. The sequencing input was PBMCs. These receptors all come from a woman aged 40 to 50 in good health and CMV-seronegative.

V gene TRBV5-5 combines with J gene TRBJ1-5; possibly TRBD1 for D (5 bases). V lost 0 bases, J lost 4 bases, and 14 bases lay in between. CDR3 length: 16 residues. Germline V CDR1 and CDR2: SGHKS, YYEKEE (reference sequence). The chain's CDR3 is CASSLDEGRWNQPQHF. The DNA of the CDR3 is TGTGCCAGCAGCTTGGATGAGGGGAGGTGGAATCAGCCCCAGCATTTT.

The chain uses TRBV10-1 and TRBJ1-1; tentatively, D is TRBD1 (6 bases). V dropped 8 bases and J dropped 0 bases, with 10 bases sitting between them. CDR1 and CDR2 (germline): WNHNN, SYGVQD (reference sequence). This CDR3 spans 13 amino acids. The CDR3 DNA follows: TGCGCCAGCGGGGGCAGACTGAACACTGAAGCTTTCTTT. Protein product: CASGGRLNTEAFF.

The chain is built from TRBV6-1 and TRBJ2-7; 7 bases line up with TRBD1. Germline trimming cut 5 bases from V and 2 bases from J; bases unmatched to any gene: 6. Germline V gene lookup returns CDR1 MNHNS and CDR2 SASEGT. The CDR3 sequence is 14 residues long. The DNA for the CDR3 is TGTGCCAGCAGTACCCGGGACAGAACCTACGAGCAGTACTTC. It translates to CASSTRDRTYEQYF.

This chain connects TRBV7-9 to TRBJ2-3; TRBD2 might be the D (5 bases). The V end was cut by 2 bases, the J end by 5 bases, with 8 bases between. The CDR3 length is 13 residues. Per germline, CDR1 SEHNR and CDR2 FQNEAQ (reference sequence). Written as DNA, the CDR3 is TGTGCCAGCAGCTTAAGACGGGAAGATACGCAGTATTTT. This sequence encodes CASSLRREDTQYF.

The V and J genes are TRBV19 and TRBJ1-2; maybe TRBD1 (5 bases). This CDR3 comprises 15 residues. V was pared by 3 bases and J by 3 bases, with 14 bases between. Germline V gene data show CDR1 as LNHDA and CDR2 as SQIVND (reference sequence). CDR3 region: CASSISQGSDYGYTF. DNA of the CDR3: TGTGCCAGTAGTATCTCGCAGGGCAGCGACTATGGCTACACCTTC.

The chain couples TRBV30 to TRBJ2-5, with 7 bases lining up with TRBD2. The tail of the sequence fits TRBJ2-7 better, so the J call may be wrong. The CDR3 sequence is 14 residues long. Germline assignment: CDR1 GTSNPN and CDR2 SVGIG (reference sequence). The CDR3 nucleotides are TGTGCCTGGAGCTTAGGACTAGACTCTTACGAGCAGTACTTC. Amino acids: CAWSLGLDSYEQYF.

The table lists this clone with a count of one. V and J are TRBV5-1 and TRBJ1-1; TRBD1 matches at 10 bases. CDR1 and CDR2 (germline): SGHRS, YFSETQ. The CDR3 is 14 amino acids. Trimming removed 6 bases from V and 5 bases from J; junction bases left unmatched: 7. The CDR3 here is CASTRGQGQTEAFF. The CDR3 nucleotides read TGCGCCAGCACCCGGGGACAGGGGCAGACTGAAGCTTTCTTT.

The chain recombines TRBV9 with TRBJ1-5; 7 nucleotides match TRBD1. This CDR3 has 15 amino acids. The V segment lost 0 bases and the J segment 2 bases; nucleotides outside the gene matches: 2. Per the germline V gene, CDR1 is SGDLS and CDR2 is YYNGEE. The chain's CDR3 is CASSVGGTGNQPQHF. The CDR3 DNA is TGTGCCAGCAGCGTAGGAGGGACAGGCAATCAGCCCCAGCATTTT.

This clone was observed a few times. The V call is TRBV5-1, the J call TRBJ2-3, with 11 bases fitting TRBD2. Germline V gene data show CDR1 as SGHRS and CDR2 as YFSETQ. V was clipped by 3 bases and J by 0 bases; unmatched bases: 3. The CDR3 runs 16 residues. CDR3 in DNA: TGCGCCAGCAGCTGGGGGACTAGCGGTAGCACAGATACGCAGTATTTT. It encodes CASSWGTSGSTDTQYF.

The chain is built from TRBV4-1 and TRBJ2-3; 14 bases agree with TRBD2. The V and J ends lost 0 bases and 0 bases, in that order; junction bases with no gene match: 5. The CDR3 is 19 amino acids. In germline, CDR1 is MGHRA, CDR2 YSYEKL. The CDR3 DNA reads TGCGCCAGCAGCCAAGATCCGACTAGCGGGGGGGCTAGCACAGATACGCAGTATTTT. Protein sequence: CASSQDPTSGGASTDTQYF.

The rearrangement links TRBV27 to TRBJ2-1, with TRBD2 as a possible D gene (6 bases). CDR1 and CDR2 from the germline V gene are MNHEY and SMNVEV (reference sequence). CDR3 size: 16 residues. Trimming pared 4 bases from V and 3 bases from J, leaving 16 bases between. CDR3 amino acids: CASSSDLLGGYNEQFF. The CDR3 region has the DNA TGTGCCAGCAGTTCGGACTTGCTCGGGGGCTACAATGAGCAGTTCTTC.

A few counts support this clone. The rearrangement joins TRBV9 to TRBJ2-2; 7 bases are a match to TRBD1. CDR3 size: 15 residues. J gave up 1 base and V 4 bases, and 4 bases lay outside the gene matches. Per the germline V gene, CDR1 is SGDLS and CDR2 is YYNGEE. CDR3 protein: CASSQGQRNTGELFF. For the CDR3, the DNA is TGTGCCAGCAGCCAGGGACAGAGGAACACCGGGGAGCTGTTTTTT. Drawing the rest from reference TRBV9 and TRBJ2-2, the complete variable domain is DSGVTQTPKHLITATGQRVTLRCSPRSGDLSVYWYQQSLDQGLQFLIQYYNGEERAKGNILERFSAQQFPDLHSELNLSSLELGDSALYFCASSQGQRNTGELFFGEGSRLTVL.

This chain joins TRBV30 and TRBJ2-5; TRBD1 matches 8 bases. V was pared by 1 base and J by 5 bases, with 9 bases of the junction left unmatched. Germline V CDR1 and CDR2: GTSNPN, SVGIG (reference sequence). This CDR3 region has 15 residues. CDR3 loop: CAWSGARGRAETQYF. The CDR3 coding sequence is TGTGCCTGGAGTGGGGCCAGGGGGCGGGCGGAGACCCAGTACTTC.

This clone has only one observation. The chain employs TRBV6-1 and TRBJ1-1, with D possibly TRBD1 on 6 matching bases. The CDR3 loop spans 15 amino acids. Trimming took 3 bases from V and 1 from J, leaving 12 bases between them. Looked up from germline, CDR1 is MNHNS and CDR2 is SASEGT. Here the CDR3 reads CASSERGWGNTEAFF. CDR3 DNA: TGTGCCAGCAGTGAGAGGGGGTGGGGGAACACTGAAGCTTTCTTT.

The gene calls are TRBV27 and TRBJ1-6, with 10 positions matching TRBD1. V lost 11 bases and J lost 5; bases outside the gene matches: 9. CDR1 and CDR2 from the germline V gene are MNHEY and SMNVEV (reference sequence). CDR3 length equals 15 residues. Here the CDR3 DNA reads TGTGCCCGACCGACCGGGACAGGGGATAATTCACCCCTCCACTTT. Translating it yields CARPTGTGDNSPLHF.

This rearrangement joins TRBV18 to TRBJ2-3; D uncertain. This CDR3 contains 14 residues. Between the trimmed V and J ends, which lost 2 bases and 2 bases, there was a span of 8 bases. From germline, CDR1 is KGHSH and CDR2 LQKENI. CDR3 DNA: TGTGCCAGCTCACCAGTAAAATCCACAGATACGCAGTATTTT. Its translation is CASSPVKSTDTQYF.

The chain couples TRBV25-1 to TRBJ2-3, with 11 positions matching TRBD2. The germline V gene has CDR1 MGHDK and CDR2 SYGVNS. V shed 5 bases, J shed 0 bases, and the junction held 4 bases outside the gene matches. This CDR3 is built from 16 residues. Here the CDR3 DNA reads TGTGCCAGCAGTTCACTAGCGGGGGTTAGCACAGATACGCAGTATTTT. This sequence encodes CASSSLAGVSTDTQYF.

This chain joins TRBV14 and TRBJ2-1; a weak D match, TRBD1 (6 bases). The CDR3 runs to 14 residues. V gave up 5 bases and J gave up 5 bases, with 13 bases separating them. CDR1 and CDR2 (germline): SGHDN, FVKESK. Here the CDR3 reads CASSSVQGNNEQFF. The CDR3 bases are TGTGCCAGCAGCTCAGTGCAGGGGAACAATGAGCAGTTCTTC.

This clone was counted a single time. V is TRBV27 and J is TRBJ2-2, with 12 bases fitting TRBD2. J gave up 4 bases and V 6 bases, and 3 bases lay outside the gene matches. Germline lookup yields CDR1 MNHEY and CDR2 SMNVEV (reference sequence). This CDR3 contains 15 residues. CDR3 DNA: TGTGCCAGCAGGGGACTAGCGGGTGGCACCGGGGAGCTGTTTTTT. Protein product: CASRGLAGGTGELFF.

The V and J genes are TRBV28 and TRBJ2-7; D unclear. The V and J ends lost 3 bases and 0 bases respectively, with 15 bases between them. CDR1 and CDR2 (germline): MDHEN, SYDVKM. The CDR3 covers 16 residues. This CDR3 reads CASSFSWVPSSYEQYF. The CDR3 DNA reads TGTGCCAGCAGTTTCTCCTGGGTCCCTAGCTCCTACGAGCAGTACTTC.

The chain joins TRBV4-2 to TRBJ1-1, with 7 bases that match TRBD1. Germline CDR1 reads LGHNA; CDR2 reads YNFKEQ. The length of the CDR3 is 16 residues. The V segment lost 4 bases and the J segment 1 base; nucleotides outside the gene matches: 9. CDR3 sequence: CASSPGTEGPNTEAFF. The CDR3 bases are TGTGCCAGCAGCCCCGGGACAGAGGGACCGAACACTGAAGCTTTCTTT.

This clone was found a few times. The chain joins TRBV5-1 to TRBJ2-3; TRBD2 aligns across 7 bases. Germline CDR1 reads SGHRS; CDR2 reads YFSETQ. The CDR3 consists of 16 residues. The trim removed 0 bases at V and 2 bases at J, leaving 6 bases unmatched. The CDR3 reads CASSLVGGGDTDTQYF. DNA for the CDR3: TGCGCCAGCAGCTTGGTGGGTGGGGGGGACACAGATACGCAGTATTTT.

This clone has a handful of counts. The chain has TRBV5-1 and TRBJ2-7; possible D gene TRBD2, 5 bases. Germline lookup yields CDR1 SGHRS and CDR2 YFSETQ. The length of the CDR3 is 11 residues. Trimming left V 4 bases short and J 4 bases short, with 6 bases between. The CDR3 DNA reads TGCGCCAGCAGCAGAGGGTACGAGCAGTACTTC. Protein sequence: CASSRGYEQYF.

The chain recombines TRBV30 with TRBJ2-3; 8 bases map to TRBD2. CDR1 is GTSNPN, CDR2 SVGIG, per germline (reference sequence). The CDR3 totals 14 residues. V lost 6 bases, J lost 4 bases, and 9 bases stayed unmatched. CDR3 region: CACNRGGLADTQYF. The CDR3 coding sequence is TGTGCCTGCAACCGGGGGGGGCTCGCAGATACGCAGTATTTT.

In nucleotides, the CDR3 is TGTGCCAGCACCCTCACAGGGGGAACTGAAAAACTGTTTTTT. Protein sequence: CASTLTGGTEKLFF. The chain uses TRBV28 and TRBJ1-4; 8 bases map to TRBD1. This CDR3 region has 14 residues. CDR1 and CDR2 from the germline V gene are MDHEN and SYDVKM. Germline trimming cut 7 bases from V and 7 bases from J; bases unmatched to any gene: 8.

The chain is built from TRBV2 and TRBJ2-5, with 11 bases aligning to TRBD2. J lost 6 bases, V lost 6 bases, and 12 bases had no gene match. CDR3 size: 16 residues. Germline CDR1 is SNHLY and CDR2 is FYNNEI. CDR3 bases: TGTGCCAGCAGCGGGTTGACTAGCGGGGCGCCTCAGACCCAGTACTTC. Encoded protein: CASSGLTSGAPQTQYF.

V is TRBV28 and J is TRBJ2-3, with TRBD1 identical over 8 bases. Germline V lookup: CDR1 MDHEN, CDR2 SYDVKM. With 3 bases clipped from V and 2 bases from J, the junction kept 4 bases outside the gene matches. This CDR3 spans 15 amino acids. The CDR3 DNA follows: TGTGCCAGCAGTTTGACAGGGGTGGACACAGATACGCAGTATTTT. This sequence encodes CASSLTGVDTDTQYF.

The chain uses TRBV29-1 and TRBJ2-7; the match to TRBD1 covers 9 bases. The CDR3 loop spans 13 amino acids. Germline lookup yields CDR1 SQVTM and CDR2 ANQGSEA. Trimming cost V 6 bases and J 3 bases; bases outside gene matches: 6. DNA of the CDR3: TGCAGCGTACCGGGACAGGGACTCTACGAGCAGTACTTC. This sequence encodes CSVPGQGLYEQYF.

This chain joins TRBV13 and TRBJ2-3; 8 positions match TRBD2. Per germline, CDR1 PRHDT and CDR2 FYEKMQ (reference sequence). The CDR3 is made up of 15 amino acids. Losses at the gene ends were 1 base for V and 2 bases for J; bases not matched to a gene: 2. The CDR3 DNA reads as TGTGCCAGCAGCTTAGCCGGGGGGGTCACAGATACGCAGTATTTT. Translating gives CASSLAGGVTDTQYF.

J is TRBJ2-2 and V is TRBV6-5; 12 bases are shared with TRBD2. J was trimmed by 5 bases and V by 5 bases; bases with no gene match: 3. CDR1 MNHEY and CDR2 SVGAGI come from the germline V gene. This CDR3 contains 15 residues. CDR3: CASSKGLAGTGELFF. The CDR3 DNA sequence: TGTGCCAGCAGTAAAGGACTAGCGGGGACCGGGGAGCTGTTTTTT.

In this sample, this clone turned up once. The rearrangement joins TRBV5-6 to TRBJ2-1, with 8 bases that match TRBD1. The length of the CDR3 is 14 residues. In germline, CDR1 is SGHDT, CDR2 YYEEEE. The J segment lost 9 bases and the V segment lost 6 bases, leaving 11 bases of the junction unmatched. The chain's CDR3 is CASTGRGPLGEQFF. DNA for the CDR3: TGTGCCAGCACGGGCAGGGGGCCGCTCGGTGAGCAGTTCTTC.

This rearrangement joins TRBV6-5 to TRBJ1-6; a possible D gene is TRBD1 (6 bases). Trimming removed 4 bases at V and 10 bases at J, with 17 bases between. CDR3 length: 15 amino acids. Germline V gene sequence: CDR1 MNHEY, CDR2 SVGAGI. The CDR3 DNA reads TGTGCCAGCAGTTCCCCAACAGGGCCAAACTCACCCCTCCACTTT. It codes for CASSSPTGPNSPLHF.